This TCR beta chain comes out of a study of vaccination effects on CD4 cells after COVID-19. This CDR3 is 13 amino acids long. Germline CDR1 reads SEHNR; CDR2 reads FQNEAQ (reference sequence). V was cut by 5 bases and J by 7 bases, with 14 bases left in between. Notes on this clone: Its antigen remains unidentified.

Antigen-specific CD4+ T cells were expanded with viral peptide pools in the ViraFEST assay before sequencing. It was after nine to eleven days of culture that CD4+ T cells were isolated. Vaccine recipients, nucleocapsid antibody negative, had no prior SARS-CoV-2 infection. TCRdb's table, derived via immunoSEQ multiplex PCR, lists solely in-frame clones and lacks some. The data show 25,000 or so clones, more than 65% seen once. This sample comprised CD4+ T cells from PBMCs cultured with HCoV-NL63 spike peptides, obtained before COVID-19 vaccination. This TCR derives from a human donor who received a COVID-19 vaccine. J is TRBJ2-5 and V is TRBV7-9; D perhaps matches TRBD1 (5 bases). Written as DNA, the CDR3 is TGTGCCAGCAGCCTCAACGGGCAGGGGACCCAGTACTTC. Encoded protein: CASSLNGQGTQYF.